This TCR beta chain was documented in a study of blood T cell repertoires in COVID-19. Study at large: Material from acute and convalescent COVID-19 was sourced from the United States, Italy and Spain. T cells, B-cell-depleted T cells, or PBMCs supplied cDNA or gDNA.

Authors' analysis steps: Scientists estimated how many nucleated cells there were by amplifying reference gene primers. The assay was immunoSEQ multiplex PCR, and TCRdb's table has in-frame clones only and misses some. V and J calls and clone size come straight from that table; D and trimming were deduced from the DNA. The sample includes about 210,000 clones, around 82% of them seen just once. Trimming stripped 7 bases from V and 2 bases from J, with 17 bases between. Germline CDR1 is LNHDA and CDR2 is SQIVND (reference sequence). The CDR3 consists of 15 residues. The sequence was obtained from a woman in her forties with acute or convalescent COVID-19. Material for sequencing was peripheral blood. The chain carries TRBV19 and TRBJ1-1, with no clear D. DNA of the CDR3: TGTGCCAGTACCCTGGTAAACCGAGGAAACACTGAAGCTTTCTTT. Its translation is CASTLVNRGNTEAFF. The full variable domain, with the rest looked up from reference TRBV19 and TRBJ1-1, is DGGITQSPKYLFRKEGQNVTLSCEQNLNHDAMYWYRQDPGQGLRLIYYSQIVNDFQKGDIAEGYSVSREKKESFPLTVTSAQKNPTAFYLCASTLVNRGNTEAFFGQGTRLTVV.